This T cell receptor (beta chain) was sequenced in a study of graft-versus-host responses after intestinal transplantation. Across the study: After anti-thymocyte globulin induction, recipients took tacrolimus and steroids for around 3 years.

General study points: Recipient marrow harbored GvH clones, some of which surfaced first in ileum or blood. HvG clone declines early post-transplant were associated with peak circulating GvH levels. In patients with graft-donor T cell macrochimerism, allograft graft-versus-host to host-versus-graft clonal ratios were high.

Profiled with immunoSEQ multiplex PCR; TCRdb holds only in-frame clones, not every one. The sample shows roughly 90,000 clones, about nine tenths of them seen only once. Trimming removed 5 bases from V and 2 bases from J; junction bases left unmatched: 5. Germline values: CDR1 ENHRY, CDR2 SYGVKD. The CDR3 sequence is 15 residues long. About this clone: The antigen is unknown.

This receptor was identified in a human donor who was the organ donor for an intestinal transplant. This material consisted of unstimulated CD4+ T cells sorted from spleen or lymph node cells, taken before transplant. The gene calls are TRBV10-3 and TRBJ2-3, with TRBD1 matching 9 bases. The CDR3 DNA follows: TGTGCCATCAGTCTACAGGGGGCAAACACAGATACGCAGTATTTT. Translated: CAISLQGANTDTQYF.